The 2 T cell receptor beta chains presented below share a single source sample, sequenced in a study of response to subunit inactivated influenza vaccine. TCRdb recomputed calls from the RT-PCR reads with MiXCR, one row per CDR3 protein. Seen here are 500,000 to 550,000 distinct CDR3 sequences, around 8% observed once, and the top ten hold roughly 13%. Material: PBMCs from blood, obtained less than 30 months after vaccination. The source of these receptors is a man aged 50-75 years who received an inactivated influenza vaccine.

The rearrangement uses TRBV12-3 or TRBV12-4 and TRBJ1-2; unclear D gene. The CDR3 consists of 13 residues. V gave up 2 bases and J gave up 8 bases, with 12 bases separating them. This chain's CDR3 is CASSLSSASGYTF. The CDR3 nucleotides read TGTGCCAGCAGTTTATCGTCCGCGTCGGGCTACACCTTC.

The chain carries TRBV20-1 and TRBJ2-5; 8 bases agree with TRBD2. V lost 3 bases, J lost 5 bases, and 11 bases stayed unmatched. Germline V CDR1 and CDR2: DFQATT, SNEGSKA (reference sequence). CDR3 size: 15 residues. CDR3 in DNA: TGCAGTGCTAGCGTCGGGAGGGCCGGTTGGGAGACCCAGTACTTC. Its protein is CSASVGRAGWETQYF.